This entry is about one TCR beta chain. The target antigen is unknown. Original processing methods: After removing out-of-frame reads, over 2 million distinct TCRbeta sequences remained. Sequencing used immunoSEQ multiplex PCR; TCRdb keeps in-frame clones, though not all of them. V, J and clone size are taken as reported in that table, and D and trimming were inferred from the DNA itself. This table holds about 64,000 clones, around 77% found once. The sample is drawn from a study of memory CD4+ T cells and cytomegalovirus serostatus. Background on the study: Donors were healthy Belgian adults, several CMV seropositive and 20 to 30 seronegative.

Study findings and constraints: Suggested: most of the CMV-linked TCR signature lies in CD4+ memory cells.

Single viable CD3+CD4+CD8-CD45RO+ cells were sorted as the memory CD4+ T cells. Material: memory CD4+ T cells from blood. This receptor was taken from an adult in good health and CMV-seronegative.

CDR3 sequence (DNA): TGTGCCAGCAGCGCACAGGGGGGAAATTCACCCCTCCACTTT. Encoded protein: CASSAQGGNSPLHF. The chain joins TRBV11-1 to TRBJ1-6, with TRBD1 matching over 8 bases. CDR1 SGHAT and CDR2 FQDESV come from the germline V gene (reference sequence). This CDR3 spans 14 amino acids. V lost 5 bases, J lost 7 bases, and 4 bases stayed unmatched.